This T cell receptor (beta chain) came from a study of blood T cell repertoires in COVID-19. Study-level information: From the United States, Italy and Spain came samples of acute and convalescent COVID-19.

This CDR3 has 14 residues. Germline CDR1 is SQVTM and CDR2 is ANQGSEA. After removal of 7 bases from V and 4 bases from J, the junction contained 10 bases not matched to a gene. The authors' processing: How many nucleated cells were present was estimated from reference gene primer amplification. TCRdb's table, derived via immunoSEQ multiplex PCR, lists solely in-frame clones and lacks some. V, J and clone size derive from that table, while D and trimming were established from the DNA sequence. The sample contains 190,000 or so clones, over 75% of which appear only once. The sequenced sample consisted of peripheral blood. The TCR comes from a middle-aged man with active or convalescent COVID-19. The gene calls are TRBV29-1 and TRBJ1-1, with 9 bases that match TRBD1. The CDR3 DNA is TGCAGCGCAAACCCGGGACAGGGAGGCACTGAAGCTTTCTTT. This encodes CSANPGQGGTEAFF.